The 6 T cell receptor beta chains presented below share a single source sample, sequenced in a study of shared clonotypes between healthy human individuals. Data came from immunoSEQ multiplex PCR; TCRdb stores just in-frame clones and leaves some out. Counted here are around 720,000 clones, 73% occurring once; the ten biggest clones make up around 1.8%. Material for sequencing was memory CD4+ T cells sorted from blood. This sample's subset: CD45RA-negative fraction. The receptors were gathered from a woman aged 25 to 39 in good health.

The chain is built from TRBV28 and TRBJ2-7, with TRBD2 matching over 7 bases. The germline V gene has CDR1 MDHEN and CDR2 SYDVKM. This CDR3 has 14 residues. The V segment lost 6 bases and the J segment 4 bases; nucleotides outside the gene matches: 9. CDR3 sequence (DNA): TGTGCCAGCAGGCCCGGGACTACCTTATACGAGCAGTACTTC. Protein product: CASRPGTTLYEQYF. Full variable domain (outside the CDR3, taken from reference TRBV28 and TRBJ2-7): DVKVTQSSRYLVKRTGEKVFLECVQDMDHENMFWYRQDPGLGLRLIYFSYDVKMKEKGDIPEGYSVSREKKERFSLILESASTNQTSMYLCASRPGTTLYEQYFGPGTRLTVT.

V gene TRBV27 combines with J gene TRBJ2-1, with D hard to call. The germline gives CDR1 MNHEY, CDR2 SMNVEV (reference sequence). The CDR3 sequence is 15 residues long. Trimming pared 4 bases from V and 1 base from J, leaving 11 bases between. In DNA form, the CDR3 reads TGTGCCAGCAGTTCTACAGTAACTTCCTACAATGAGCAGTTCTTC. It is translated as CASSSTVTSYNEQFF.

The chain combines TRBV2 with TRBJ1-1; a possible D gene is TRBD1 (5 bases). Germline values: CDR1 SNHLY, CDR2 FYNNEI. The CDR3 loop spans 13 amino acids. Trimming pared 8 bases from V and 2 bases from J, leaving 12 bases between. CDR3 in amino acids: CASGGEYNTEAFF. CDR3 in DNA: TGTGCCAGCGGGGGAGAATACAACACTGAAGCTTTCTTT.

The gene calls are TRBV4-1 and TRBJ2-3, with 8 nucleotides matching TRBD2. Germline trimming cut 2 bases from V and 5 bases from J; bases unmatched to any gene: 9. Germline V CDR1 and CDR2: MGHRA, YSYEKL. The CDR3 sequence is 16 residues long. CDR3 DNA: TGCGCCAGCAGCCAACCAAGGGCGGGAGGTGGAGATACGCAGTATTTT. Encoded protein: CASSQPRAGGGDTQYF.

The genes are TRBV28 and TRBJ1-2; unclear D gene. CDR3 size: 15 residues. Trimming removed 6 bases from V and 4 bases from J, with 18 bases in between. Germline V gives CDR1 MDHEN, CDR2 SYDVKM. The CDR3 DNA reads as TGTGCCAGCAGCTTAGCCCTTACAAGGTTCTATGGCTACACCTTC. Its protein is CASSLALTRFYGYTF.

The rearrangement uses TRBV18 and TRBJ1-2, with D possibly TRBD1 on 6 matching bases. The germline CDR1 and CDR2 sequences are KGHSH and LQKENI. V lost 3 bases and J lost 1, with 15 bases in between. The CDR3 has 16 residues. In DNA, the CDR3 is TGTGCCAGCTCACCTGCCGGGACAAGAGATAACTATGGCTACACCTTC. This translates into CASSPAGTRDNYGYTF.